This T cell receptor (beta chain) came from a study of regulatory T cells in long-lasting Graves disease. As regards this clonotype: Its specificity is not known.

General study points: Newly diagnosed disease favored TRBV20-1 and TRBJ2-1 over persistent disease.

Investigators prepared the TCR beta libraries by applying iRepertoire HTBI primers and Arm-PCR of CDR3 regions. TCRdb reprocessed the multiplex PCR reads with MiXCR, giving one entry per CDR3 protein. The sample has approximately 440,000 distinct CDR3 sequences; about 17% are singletons. This CDR3 region has 16 residues. Germline trimming cut 6 bases from V and 6 bases from J; bases unmatched to any gene: 12. Germline values: CDR1 MNHNS, CDR2 SASEGT. Time point meaning: newly diagnosed GD, antithyroid drugs for less than 3 months. Making the TCR library involved RNA that had been extracted from PBMCs. A further study also used this sample, focusing on T cells in Graves' hyperthyroidism and ophthalmopathy.

Source: peripheral blood mononuclear cells (PBMCs), taken at new diagnosis, from a patient treated with antithyroid drugs. The chain recombines TRBV6-1 with TRBJ1-2; 11 bases are a match to TRBD1. The source is a man in his forties with Graves disease. The DNA for the CDR3 is TGTGCCAGCAGAGCCGGGACGGGACAGGGGGTCGATGGCTACACCTTC. Protein: CASRAGTGQGVDGYTF.